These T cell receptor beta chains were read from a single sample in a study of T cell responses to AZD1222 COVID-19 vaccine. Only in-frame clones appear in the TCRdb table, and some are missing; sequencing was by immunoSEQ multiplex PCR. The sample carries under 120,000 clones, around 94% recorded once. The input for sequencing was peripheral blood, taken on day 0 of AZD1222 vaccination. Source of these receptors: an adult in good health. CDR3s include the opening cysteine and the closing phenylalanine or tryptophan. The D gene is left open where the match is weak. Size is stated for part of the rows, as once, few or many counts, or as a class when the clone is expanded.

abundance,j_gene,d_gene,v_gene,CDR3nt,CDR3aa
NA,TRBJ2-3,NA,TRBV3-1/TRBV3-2,TGTGCCAGCAGCCAAGATCTCGGGGCAGATACGCAGTATTTT,CASSQDLGADTQYF
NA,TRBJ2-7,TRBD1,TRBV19,TGTGCCAGTAGTTGGCAGGGGGAGTACGAGCAGTACTTC,CASSWQGEYEQYF
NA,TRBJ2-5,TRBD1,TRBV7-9,TGTGCCAGCAGCTCAACAGGGGAAGAGACCCAGTACTTC,CASSSTGEETQYF
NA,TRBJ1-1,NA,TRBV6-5,TGTGCCAGCAGAACCGGGACGCATAAGAACACTGAAGCTTTCTTT,CASRTGTHKNTEAFF
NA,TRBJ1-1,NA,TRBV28,TGTGCCAGCAGTTTTAGGGGGTCGGGAACTGAAGCTTTCTTT,CASSFRGSGTEAFF
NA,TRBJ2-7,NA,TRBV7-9,TGTGCCAGCAGCGAACCAGGAGAGGCCTACGAGCAGTACTTC,CASSEPGEAYEQYF
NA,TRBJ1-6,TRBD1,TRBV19,TGTGCCAGCCGAACCCGACAGGGAGAGAATTCACCCCTCCACTTT,CASRTRQGENSPLHF
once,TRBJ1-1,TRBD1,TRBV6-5,TGTGCCAGCGATTTCGGGACAGGGGCTGTTGAAGCTTTCTTT,CASDFGTGAVEAFF
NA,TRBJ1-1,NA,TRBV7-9,TGTGCCAGCAGCTTAGTAACAGGGTTCAGTACTGAAGCTTTCTTT,CASSLVTGFSTEAFF
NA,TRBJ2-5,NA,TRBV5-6,TGTGCCAGCAGCTTAAAGCGGTCGGGAGAGACCCAGTACTTC,CASSLKRSGETQYF
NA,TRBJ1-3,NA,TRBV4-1,TGCGCCAGCAGCCTTCCCGGGAGTGGGGGAAACACCATATATTTT,CASSLPGSGGNTIYF
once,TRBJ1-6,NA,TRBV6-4,TGTGCCAGCAGTGACTCTACGAATTCACCCCTCCACTTT,CASSDSTNSPLHF
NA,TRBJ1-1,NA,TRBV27,TGTGCCAGCAGCCGGGGCCCGTTTAAGGACACTGAAGCTTTCTTT,CASSRGPFKDTEAFF
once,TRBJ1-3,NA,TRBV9,TGTGCCAGCAGCCCCACTGCGGGTATTTCTGGAAACACCATATATTTT,CASSPTAGISGNTIYF
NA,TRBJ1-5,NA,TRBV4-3,TGCGCCAGCAGCCCGTCAGGGCGCAGCAATCAGCCCCAGCATTTT,CASSPSGRSNQPQHF
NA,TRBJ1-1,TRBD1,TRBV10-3,TGTGCCATCAGTGATCGGGGTTTACAGGGGGGCACTGAAGCTTTCTTT,CAISDRGLQGGTEAFF
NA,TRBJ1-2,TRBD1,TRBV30,TGTGCCTGGAGTCAGGGGGGTGGCTACACCTTC,CAWSQGGGYTF
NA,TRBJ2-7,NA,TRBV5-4,TGTGCCAGCAGCTTGCACACAGGGAGTTACGAGCAGTACTTC,CASSLHTGSYEQYF
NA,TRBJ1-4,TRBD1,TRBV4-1,TGCGCCAGCAGCCAGCTGGGACAGAATAATGAAAAACTGTTTTTT,CASSQLGQNNEKLFF
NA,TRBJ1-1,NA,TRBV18,TGTGCCAGCTCACCACCGAGGGGACAGAACACTGAAGCTTTCTTT,CASSPPRGQNTEAFF
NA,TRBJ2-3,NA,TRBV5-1,TGCGCCAGCAGCTTGAGGGGGGCCAAGAATACGCAGTATTTT,CASSLRGAKNTQYF
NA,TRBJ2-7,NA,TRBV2,TGTGCCAGCAGCTTAAGGGACGAGCAGTACTTC,CASSLRDEQYF
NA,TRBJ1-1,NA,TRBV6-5,TGTGCCAGCGGGGCAACCGGGACGGGGAACACTGAAGCTTTCTTT,CASGATGTGNTEAFF
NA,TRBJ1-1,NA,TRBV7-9,TGTGCCAGCAGCTTAGAGGGTGGGACTGAAGCTTTCTTT,CASSLEGGTEAFF
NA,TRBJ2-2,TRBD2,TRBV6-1,TGTGCCAGCAGTGGGCATTATTTGGGAGGGCCGGTGAACACCGGGGAGCTGTTTTTT,CASSGHYLGGPVNTGELFF
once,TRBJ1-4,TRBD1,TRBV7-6,TGTGCCAGCAGCCTAGCGGGACAGGCAACTAATGAAAAACTGTTTTTT,CASSLAGQATNEKLFF
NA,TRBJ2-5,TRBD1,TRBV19,TGTGCCAGTAGTGCGACAGGGGGCGCGGAGACCCAGTACTTC,CASSATGGAETQYF
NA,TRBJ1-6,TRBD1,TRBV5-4,TGTGCCAGCAGCTGGGACGGACAGGGCAGTTCACCCCTCCACTTT,CASSWDGQGSSPLHF
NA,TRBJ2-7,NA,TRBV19,TGTGCCAGTAGCGAACAGGGCTACGAGCAGTACTTC,CASSEQGYEQYF
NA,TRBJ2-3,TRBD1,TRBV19,TGTGCCAGTAGACGGACAGGAAGCACAGATACGCAGTATTTT,CASRRTGSTDTQYF
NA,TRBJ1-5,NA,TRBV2,TGTGCCAGCAGTGGTGGAAATCAGCCCCAGCATTTT,CASSGGNQPQHF
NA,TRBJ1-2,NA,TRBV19,TGTGCCAGTAGTCCCCGACAGGCCTATGGCTACACCTTC,CASSPRQAYGYTF
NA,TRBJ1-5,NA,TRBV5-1,TGCGCCAGCAGTCCAGGGGCCAGCAATCAGCCCCAGCATTTT,CASSPGASNQPQHF
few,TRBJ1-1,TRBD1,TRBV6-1,TGTGCCAGCAGTGACGAACATTCAGGGGGCACTGAAGCTTTCTTT,CASSDEHSGGTEAFF
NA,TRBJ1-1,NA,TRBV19,TGTGCCAGTAGTATTGACAGGTCGAACACTGAAGCTTTCTTT,CASSIDRSNTEAFF
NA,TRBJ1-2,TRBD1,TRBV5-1,TGCGCCAGCAGCTTCACGGGACAGGGGAACTATGGCTACACCTTC,CASSFTGQGNYGYTF
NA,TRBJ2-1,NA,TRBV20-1,TGCAGTGCTCAAGTCGGGGAGCAGTTCTTC,CSAQVGEQFF
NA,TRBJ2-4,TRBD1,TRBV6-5,TGTGCCAGCAGTCGGGACAGGGGGCCCCCAAACATTCAGTACTTC,CASSRDRGPPNIQYF
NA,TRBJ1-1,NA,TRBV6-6,TGTGCCAGCAGACTCGACAGTCTGAACACTGAAGCTTTCTTT,CASRLDSLNTEAFF
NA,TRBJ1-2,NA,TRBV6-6,TGTGCCAGCAGCGGAGGGGAAAACTATGGCTACACCTTC,CASSGGENYGYTF
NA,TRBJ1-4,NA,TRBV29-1,TGCAGCGTTGTATTGGACAATGAAAAACTGTTTTTT,CSVVLDNEKLFF
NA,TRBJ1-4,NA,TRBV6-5,TGTGCCAGCAGTTACTCGCCCGCCCTCGGTGAAAAACTGTTTTTT,CASSYSPALGEKLFF
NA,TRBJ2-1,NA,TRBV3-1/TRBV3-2,TGTGCCAGCAGCCAGGGCGTCGGGGAGATCGATGAGCAGTTCTTC,CASSQGVGEIDEQFF
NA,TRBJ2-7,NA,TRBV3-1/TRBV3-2,TGTGCCAGCAGCCAAGATAGGAGGGGACAGTCCTACGAGCAGTACTTC,CASSQDRRGQSYEQYF
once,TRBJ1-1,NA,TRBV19,TGTGCCAGTAGTATTAGGGTAGCCTTGAACACTGAAGCTTTCTTT,CASSIRVALNTEAFF
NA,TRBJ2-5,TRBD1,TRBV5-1,TGCGCCAGCAGCCGCGGACAGGGTCGGGAGACCCAGTACTTC,CASSRGQGRETQYF
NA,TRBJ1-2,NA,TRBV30,TGTGCCTGGCTACCGACAGACGCGGCCTATGGCTACACCTTC,CAWLPTDAAYGYTF
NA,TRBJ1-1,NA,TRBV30,TGTGCCTGGAGTGCTACCTTTTTGCGGGCCACTGAAGCTTTCTTT,CAWSATFLRATEAFF
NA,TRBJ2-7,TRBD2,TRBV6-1,TGTGCCAGCAGTGATGGACTAGCGGGAGCCGTCGAGCAGTACTTC,CASSDGLAGAVEQYF
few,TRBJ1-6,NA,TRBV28,TGTGCCAGCAGGTATCCAGGGAATTCCTATAATTCACCCCTCCACTTT,CASRYPGNSYNSPLHF